Reported below is one TCR beta chain. V gave up 6 bases and J gave up 1 base, with 12 bases separating them. From germline, CDR1 is SQVTM and CDR2 ANQGSEA. The CDR3 has 13 residues. These data are taken from a study of T cell changes during pregnancy in multiple sclerosis. TCRdb's table, derived via immunoSEQ multiplex PCR, lists solely in-frame clones and lacks some. The table includes 85,000 to 100,000 clones, roughly 90% detected once. The sequencing used peripheral blood, collected in the first trimester of pregnancy. The source is a female donor with multiple sclerosis, enrolled in a pregnancy study. This sequence joins TRBV29-1 and TRBJ1-1; D possibly corresponds to TRBD1 (6 bases). The CDR3 sequence: CSVTDSRNTEAFF. The CDR3 bases are TGCAGCGTGACGGACAGTCGGAACACTGAAGCTTTCTTT.